This TCR beta chain was retrieved from a study of CD8 T cells in Susac syndrome. The CDR3 extends over 16 amino acids. Germline assignment: CDR1 LGHNA and CDR2 YSLEER. V lost 0 bases to trimming and J lost 2 bases; unmatched junction nucleotides: 7. RNA amounts of 0.5 to 1 ug underwent reverse transcription with random hexamers. TCRdb re-derived calls from the immunoSEQ multiplex PCR reads in MiXCR, one entry per CDR3 protein. The repertoire holds approximately 22,000 distinct CDR3 sequences, with 85% to 95% as singletons. The chain joins TRBV4-3 to TRBJ2-7, with 7 nucleotides matching TRBD2. Sequenced sample: CD8+ T cells from PBMCs. The TCR was taken from a human donor in good health. The DNA of the CDR3 is TGCGCCAGCAGCCAAGAGGGAGGGGTAACCGCCTACGAGCAGTACTTC. This encodes CASSQEGGVTAYEQYF.